One and the same sample provided the 19 T cell receptor beta chains below, sequenced in a study of T cells in tuberculosis. Generated by immunoSEQ multiplex PCR, the TCRdb table keeps only in-frame clones and is missing some. The table lists around 32,000 clones, 94% of them singletons. Specimen: PBMCs. These TCRs come from a donor between 10 and 35 years old with latent tuberculosis or without tuberculosis infection.

J is TRBJ2-5 and V is TRBV27; TRBD2 is a possible D gene (5 bases). Germline lookup yields CDR1 MNHEY and CDR2 SMNVEV (reference sequence). CDR3 length equals 16 residues. The V gene lost 5 bases and the J gene lost 0 bases, with 16 bases spanning the gap. This chain's CDR3 is CASSPIGTDYQETQYF. The DNA for the CDR3 is TGTGCCAGCAGTCCAATAGGAACGGACTACCAAGAGACCCAGTACTTC.

The CDR3 DNA follows: TGTGCCAGCAGCTCTATCAGACTAGCGGTGAATGAGCAGTTCTTC. Amino acid sequence: CASSSIRLAVNEQFF. This sequence joins TRBV11-2 and TRBJ2-1; 9 bases line up with TRBD2. The V gene end was trimmed by 4 bases and the J gene end by 7 bases; junction bases not matched to a gene: 8. This CDR3 region has 15 residues. The germline CDR1 and CDR2 sequences are SGHAT and FQNNGV.

The chain recombines TRBV20-1 with TRBJ1-4; D gene uncertain. V was cut by 0 bases and J by 7 bases, with 3 bases left in between. Germline V gene lookup returns CDR1 DFQATT and CDR2 SNEGSKA (reference sequence). The CDR3 contains 11 residues. In DNA, the CDR3 is TGCAGTGCTAGAGACATTGAAAAACTGTTTTTT. It yields the protein CSARDIEKLFF.

The V gene is TRBV7-3, the J gene TRBJ2-3; TRBD2 matches at 11 bases. V dropped 5 bases and J dropped 4; count of bases not matched to a gene: 8. This CDR3 comprises 16 residues. Germline values: CDR1 SGHTA, CDR2 FQGTGA. The DNA for the CDR3 is TGTGCCAGCAGCGCGGGACTAGCGGATATCCCAGATACGCAGTATTTT. It encodes CASSAGLADIPDTQYF.

J is TRBJ1-2 and V is TRBV2; 7 nucleotides line up with TRBD1. V trimming: 10 bases; J trimming: 1 base; junction bases outside the gene matches: 9. The CDR3 length is 14 residues. Germline V lookup: CDR1 SNHLY, CDR2 FYNNEI. CDR3 sequence: CATLTGALNYGYTF. CDR3 sequence (DNA): TGTGCCACCCTCACAGGGGCTCTTAACTATGGCTACACCTTC.

The V and J genes are TRBV19 and TRBJ1-2; no firm D call. V lost 0 bases and J lost 2, with 10 bases in between. The CDR3 is made up of 15 amino acids. Germline V gene lookup returns CDR1 LNHDA and CDR2 SQIVND (reference sequence). DNA for the CDR3: TGTGCCAGTAGTATAGATCGCTGGCAGAACTATGGCTACACCTTC. Translation gives CASSIDRWQNYGYTF.

This chain connects TRBV4-2 to TRBJ1-2; 7 nucleotides line up with TRBD1. This CDR3 comprises 16 residues. In germline, CDR1 is LGHNA, CDR2 YNFKEQ. Germline trimming cut 2 bases from V and 3 bases from J; bases unmatched to any gene: 9. The CDR3 nucleotides read TGTGCCAGCAGCCAAACCGGGACAGAGACTTACTATGGCTACACCTTC. This sequence encodes CASSQTGTETYYGYTF.

The V and J genes are TRBV11-1 and TRBJ2-4; 7 bases agree with TRBD2. Germline V lookup: CDR1 SGHAT, CDR2 FQDESV (reference sequence). V gave up 8 bases and J gave up 3 bases; unmatched junction bases: 7. CDR3 length equals 14 residues. Here the CDR3 DNA reads TGTGCCAGCGCCCCGACGGGAGGCAAAAACATTCAGTACTTC. Encoded protein: CASAPTGGKNIQYF.

J is TRBJ1-2 and V is TRBV6-6; 9 nucleotides match TRBD1. In germline, CDR1 is MNHNY, CDR2 SVGAGI (reference sequence). V trimming: 5 bases; J trimming: 6 bases; junction bases outside the gene matches: 4. This CDR3 comprises 13 residues. CDR3 sequence (DNA): TGTGCCAGCAGTCCGGACAGGGGACATGGCTACACCTTC. It translates to CASSPDRGHGYTF.

V gene TRBV27 combines with J gene TRBJ1-3; no reliable D call. The ends were cut back, 5 bases at V and 4 bases at J, with 12 bases in the middle. The CDR3 spans 14 residues. Germline V gene data show CDR1 as MNHEY and CDR2 as SMNVEV (reference sequence). CDR3 sequence reads: CASSGSGEGNTIYF. CDR3 DNA: TGTGCCAGCAGTGGGAGTGGGGAAGGAAACACCATATATTTT.

This rearrangement joins TRBV25-1 to TRBJ1-3; D unresolved. The germline V gene encodes CDR1 MGHDK and CDR2 SYGVNS. CDR3 length: 17 residues. V dropped 5 bases and J dropped 2 bases, with 19 bases sitting between them. The chain's CDR3 is CASSNSTEGVTGNTIYF. In nucleotides, the CDR3 is TGTGCCAGCAGTAACTCGACTGAGGGTGTAACTGGAAACACCATATATTTT.

The chain couples TRBV29-1 to TRBJ2-5; possible D gene TRBD1, 5 bases. Germline V lookup: CDR1 SQVTM, CDR2 ANQGSEA. Trimming took off 4 bases at V and 5 bases at J, with 11 bases between the two ends. CDR3 size: 12 residues. CDR3 residues: CSVGGRVETQYF. CDR3 bases: TGCAGCGTTGGAGGCAGGGTCGAGACCCAGTACTTC.

V gene TRBV30 combines with J gene TRBJ1-1, with no clear D. Trimming removed 1 base at V and 2 bases at J, with 5 bases between. From germline, CDR1 is GTSNPN and CDR2 SVGIG (reference sequence). The CDR3 has 12 residues. CDR3 in DNA: TGTGCCTGGAGTGATTCTAACACTGAAGCTTTCTTT. This sequence encodes CAWSDSNTEAFF.

V is TRBV29-1 and J is TRBJ2-3; D call uncertain. Looked up from germline, CDR1 is SQVTM and CDR2 is ANQGSEA. The length of the CDR3 is 12 residues. V lost 4 bases to trimming and J lost 4 bases, with 9 bases between them. CDR3 loop: CSVGGLADTQYF. The CDR3 DNA follows: TGCAGCGTTGGAGGCCTAGCAGATACGCAGTATTTT.

The rearrangement joins TRBV7-3 to TRBJ2-1; D perhaps matches TRBD2 (6 bases). The V end was cut by 5 bases, the J end by 3 bases, with 17 bases between. Per the germline V gene, CDR1 is SGHTA and CDR2 is FQGTGA. The length of the CDR3 is 16 residues. In DNA, the CDR3 is TGTGCCAGCAGCCCTTATCCGGGAGACGGCTACAATGAGCAGTTCTTC. It is translated as CASSPYPGDGYNEQFF.

The rearrangement links TRBV2 to TRBJ2-2; TRBD2 is a possible D gene (6 bases). The CDR3 loop spans 14 amino acids. Trimming removed 6 bases from V and 5 bases from J, with 13 bases in between. Germline-derived CDR1 and CDR2 are SNHLY and FYNNEI. The CDR3 region has the DNA TGTGCCAGCAGGGCGGGGCGACCAACCGGGGAGCTGTTTTTT. Translating gives CASRAGRPTGELFF.

The chain links TRBV6-4 to TRBJ2-1; 14 positions match TRBD2. This CDR3 region has 15 residues. Germline V gene lookup returns CDR1 MRHNA and CDR2 SNTAGT. Losses at the gene ends were 5 bases for V and 6 bases for J; bases not matched to a gene: 3. CDR3 protein: CASSTGTSGSNEQFF. The DNA of the CDR3 is TGTGCCAGCAGTACCGGGACTAGCGGGAGCAATGAGCAGTTCTTC.

V is TRBV30 and J is TRBJ2-3; D is unclear. Trimming left V 8 bases short and J 6 bases short, with 15 bases between. The CDR3 is made up of 12 amino acids. Per germline, CDR1 GTSNPN and CDR2 SVGIG (reference sequence). CDR3 amino acids: CATLRHGDTQYF. The CDR3 region has the DNA TGTGCCACCTTGCGGCACGGGGATACGCAGTATTTT.

This rearrangement joins TRBV30 to TRBJ1-6; D is unresolved. The CDR3 has 15 amino acids. The germline CDR1 and CDR2 sequences are GTSNPN and SVGIG (reference sequence). Trimming removed 0 bases at V and 8 bases at J, with 14 bases between. CDR3 DNA sequence: TGTGCCTGGAGTGTAGGGAGTGGGCCCCATTCACCCCTCCACTTT. Its protein is CAWSVGSGPHSPLHF.